This T cell receptor (beta chain) originates from a study of T cell changes during pregnancy in multiple sclerosis. The CDR3 has 14 amino acids. Germline V gives CDR1 MNHEY, CDR2 SMNVEV (reference sequence). V was trimmed by 5 bases and J by 5 bases, leaving 15 bases between them. The data were produced by immunoSEQ multiplex PCR, yet TCRdb's version contains in-frame clones alone and is incomplete. The sample yields under 85,000 clones, about nine tenths seen once. Here the sequenced sample was peripheral blood, taken after pregnancy. This chain uses TRBV27 with TRBJ2-5; D possibly corresponds to TRBD1 (7 bases). The source is a female donor in good health, enrolled as a control in a pregnancy study. CDR3 amino acids: CASSQGVADETQYF. CDR3 in DNA: TGTGCCAGCAGTCAGGGGGTAGCGGATGAGACCCAGTACTTC.